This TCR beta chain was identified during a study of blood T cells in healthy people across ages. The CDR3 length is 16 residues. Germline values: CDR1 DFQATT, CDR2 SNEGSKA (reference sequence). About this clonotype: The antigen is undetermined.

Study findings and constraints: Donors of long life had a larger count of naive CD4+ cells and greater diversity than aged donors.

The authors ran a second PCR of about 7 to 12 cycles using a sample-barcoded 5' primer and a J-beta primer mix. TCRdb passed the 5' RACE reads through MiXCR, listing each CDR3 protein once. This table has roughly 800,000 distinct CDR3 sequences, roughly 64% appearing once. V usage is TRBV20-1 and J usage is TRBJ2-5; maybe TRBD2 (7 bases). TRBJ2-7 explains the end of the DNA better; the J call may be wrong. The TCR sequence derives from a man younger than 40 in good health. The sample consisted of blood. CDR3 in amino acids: CSARLITGMPGGEQYF. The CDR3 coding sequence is TGCAGTGCTAGACTTATCACAGGGATGCCGGGGGGCGAGCAGTACTTC.